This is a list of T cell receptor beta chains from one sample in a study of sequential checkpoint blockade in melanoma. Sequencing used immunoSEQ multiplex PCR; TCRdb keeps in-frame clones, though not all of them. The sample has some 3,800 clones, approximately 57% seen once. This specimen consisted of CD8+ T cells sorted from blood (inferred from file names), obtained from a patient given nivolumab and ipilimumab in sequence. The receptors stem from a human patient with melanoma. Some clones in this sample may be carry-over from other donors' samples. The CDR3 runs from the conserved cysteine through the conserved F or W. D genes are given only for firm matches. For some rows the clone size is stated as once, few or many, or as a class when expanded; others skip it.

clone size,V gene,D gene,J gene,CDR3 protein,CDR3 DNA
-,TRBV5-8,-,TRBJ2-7,CASSFERFPSYEQYF,TGTGCCAGCAGCTTCGAGCGGTTCCCCTCCTACGAGCAGTACTTC
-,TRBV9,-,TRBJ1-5,CASSVGGPNQPQHF,TGTGCCAGCAGCGTAGGAGGGCCAAATCAGCCCCAGCATTTT
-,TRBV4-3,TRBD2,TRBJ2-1,CASSQDFGGGAWNEQFF,TGCGCCAGCAGCCAAGATTTTGGCGGGGGGGCTTGGAATGAGCAGTTCTTC
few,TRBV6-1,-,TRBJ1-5,CASRLSGDSNQPQHF,TGTGCCAGCAGACTCTCAGGGGATAGCAATCAGCCCCAGCATTTT
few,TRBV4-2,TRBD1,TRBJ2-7,CASSLGQGWEQYF,TGTGCCAGCAGCTTGGGACAGGGATGGGAGCAGTACTTC
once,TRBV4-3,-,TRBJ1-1,CASSQDRMTAGAEAFF,TGCGCCAGCAGCCAAGATAGAATGACCGCCGGGGCTGAAGCTTTCTTT
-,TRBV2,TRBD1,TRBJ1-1,CASNRRQGRSTEAFF,TGTGCCAGCAATAGGAGACAGGGAAGGAGCACTGAAGCTTTCTTT
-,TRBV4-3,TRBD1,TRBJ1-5,CASSQVWDSENQPQHF,TGCGCCAGCAGCCAAGTGTGGGACAGCGAAAATCAGCCCCAGCATTTT
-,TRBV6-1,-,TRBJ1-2,CASSDFVGGDYGYTF,TGTGCCAGCAGCGATTTCGTTGGAGGGGACTATGGCTACACCTTC
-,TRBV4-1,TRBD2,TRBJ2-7,CASSNVYSGGAYEQYF,TGCGCCAGCAGCAATGTGTATAGCGGGGGGGCATACGAGCAGTACTTC
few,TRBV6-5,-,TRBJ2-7,CASSRGGYDEQYF,TGTGCCAGCAGTAGAGGGGGATATGACGAGCAGTACTTC
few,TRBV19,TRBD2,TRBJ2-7,CASSTSGGAPNEQYF,TGTGCCAGTAGCACTAGCGGGGGGGCGCCTAACGAGCAGTACTTC
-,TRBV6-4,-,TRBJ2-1,CASSVYGGAVGGEQFF,TGTGCCAGCAGTGTCTACGGAGGAGCGGTGGGCGGTGAGCAGTTCTTC
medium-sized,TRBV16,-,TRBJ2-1,CASSLSDNEQFF,TGTGCCAGCAGCCTCTCCGACAATGAGCAGTTCTTC
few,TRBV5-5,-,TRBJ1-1,CASSFGAGWTEAFF,TGTGCCAGCAGCTTTGGGGCAGGGTGGACTGAAGCTTTCTTT
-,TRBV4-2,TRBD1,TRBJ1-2,CASSSRTGGSYGYTF,TGTGCCAGCAGCTCTAGGACAGGGGGCTCCTATGGCTACACCTTC
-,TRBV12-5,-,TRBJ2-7,CASGITGNLYEQYF,TGTGCTAGTGGGATAACAGGGAACCTCTACGAGCAGTACTTC
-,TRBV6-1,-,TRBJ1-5,CASSEEGGSYQPQHF,TGTGCCAGCAGTGAAGAAGGGGGTTCTTATCAGCCCCAGCATTTT
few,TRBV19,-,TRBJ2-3,CASSIVSSPDTQYF,TGTGCCAGTAGTATAGTGTCTAGCCCCGATACGCAGTATTTT
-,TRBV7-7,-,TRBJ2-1,CASSLSGDSYNEQFF,TGTGCTAGCAGCCTCTCCGGGGACTCCTACAATGAGCAGTTCTTC
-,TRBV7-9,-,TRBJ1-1,CASSPGWGRDTEAFF,TGTGCCAGCAGCCCGGGCTGGGGGCGGGACACTGAAGCTTTCTTT
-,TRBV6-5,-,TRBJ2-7,CASSFDRWAYEQYF,TGTGCCAGCAGTTTCGACAGGTGGGCCTACGAGCAGTACTTC
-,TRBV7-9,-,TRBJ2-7,CASSSQGPASYEQYF,TGTGCCAGCAGCTCCCAGGGTCCAGCGTCCTACGAGCAGTACTTC
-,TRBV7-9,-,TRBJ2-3,CASSTLGVLDTQYF,TGTGCCAGCAGCACACTAGGAGTGTTGGATACGCAGTATTTT
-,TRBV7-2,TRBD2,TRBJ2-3,CASSHSGGPPRDKDTQYF,TGTGCCAGCAGCCATAGCGGGGGGCCCCCTCGAGACAAAGATACGCAGTATTTT
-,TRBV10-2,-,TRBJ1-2,CASREGSTGYGYTF,TGCGCCAGCAGGGAGGGAAGTACGGGCTATGGCTACACCTTC
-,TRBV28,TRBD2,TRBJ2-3,CASSQLAGGDTDTQYF,TGTGCCAGCAGTCAGCTAGCGGGGGGTGACACAGATACGCAGTATTTT
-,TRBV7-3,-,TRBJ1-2,CASSLTPGGYGYTF,TGTGCCAGCAGCTTAACGCCGGGGGGCTATGGCTACACCTTC
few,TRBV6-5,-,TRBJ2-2,CASSYSRGNTGELFF,TGTGCCAGCAGTTACTCCAGGGGGAACACCGGGGAGCTGTTTTTT
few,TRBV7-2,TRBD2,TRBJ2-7,CASSYFSTSGGYEQYF,TGTGCCAGCAGTTACTTTTCGACTAGCGGGGGCTACGAGCAGTACTTC
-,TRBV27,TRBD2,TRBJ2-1,CASHLGSSGGYEQFF,TGTGCCAGCCATTTAGGGTCTAGCGGGGGGTATGAGCAGTTCTTC
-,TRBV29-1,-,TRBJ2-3,CSVPAASTDTQYF,TGCAGCGTGCCGGCGGCCAGCACAGATACGCAGTATTTT
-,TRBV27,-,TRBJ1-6,CASGQFYNSPLHF,TGTGCCAGTGGGCAGTTCTATAATTCACCCCTCCACTTT
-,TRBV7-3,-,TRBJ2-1,CASSLSGEYNEQFF,TGTGCCAGCAGCTTAAGCGGGGAGTACAATGAGCAGTTCTTC
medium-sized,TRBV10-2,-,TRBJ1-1,CASTSVSTEAFF,TGCGCCAGCACTTCAGTGTCCACTGAAGCTTTCTTT
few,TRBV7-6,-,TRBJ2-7,CASSSTAEGATEQYF,TGTGCCAGCAGCTCAACCGCGGAGGGCGCTACCGAGCAGTACTTC
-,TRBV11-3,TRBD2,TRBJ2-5,CASSGIRGLAGGETQYF,TGTGCCAGCAGCGGAATCCGGGGACTAGCGGGGGGAGAGACCCAGTACTTC
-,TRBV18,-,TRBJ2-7,CASSPYARDYEQYF,TGTGCCAGCTCACCATACGCCCGGGACTACGAGCAGTACTTC
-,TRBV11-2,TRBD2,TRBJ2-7,CASSFGGSTYEQYF,TGTGCCAGCAGCTTTGGCGGGAGCACCTACGAGCAGTACTTC
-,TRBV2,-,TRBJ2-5,CASSEGGDAQETQYF,TGTGCCAGCAGTGAAGGCGGGGACGCCCAAGAGACCCAGTACTTC
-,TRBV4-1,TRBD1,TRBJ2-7,CASSDRDRGFYEQYF,TGCGCCAGCAGCGACCGGGACAGGGGCTTCTACGAGCAGTACTTC
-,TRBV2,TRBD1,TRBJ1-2,CASITGANYGYTF,TGTGCCAGCATAACAGGGGCTAACTATGGCTACACCTTC
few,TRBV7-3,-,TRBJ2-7,CASSLFAGPYEQYF,TGTGCCAGCAGCTTATTTGCAGGTCCCTACGAGCAGTACTTC
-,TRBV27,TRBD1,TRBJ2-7,CASSTWDRANGEQYF,TGTGCCAGCAGTACTTGGGACAGGGCAAACGGGGAGCAGTACTTC
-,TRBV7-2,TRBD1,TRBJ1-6,CASSLRDSINSPLHF,TGTGCCAGCAGCTTAAGGGACAGTATTAATTCACCCCTCCACTTT
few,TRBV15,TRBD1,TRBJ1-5,CATSTGTGRQPQHF,TGTGCCACCAGCACCGGGACAGGGCGTCAGCCCCAGCATTTT
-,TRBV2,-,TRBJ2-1,CASSVELDEQFF,TGTGCCAGCAGTGTAGAGCTAGATGAGCAGTTCTTC
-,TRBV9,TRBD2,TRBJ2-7,CASTLGLAPGEQYF,TGTGCCAGCACCTTAGGACTAGCGCCGGGAGAGCAGTACTTC
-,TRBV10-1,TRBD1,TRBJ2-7,CASSEAGGEQYF,TGCGCCAGCAGTGAAGCAGGGGGCGAGCAGTACTTC
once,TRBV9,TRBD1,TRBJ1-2,CASSRTGRDRGYTF,TGTGCCAGCAGCCGGACAGGGCGGGATCGTGGCTACACCTTC
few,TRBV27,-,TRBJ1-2,CASSSGAYYGYTF,TGTGCCAGCAGCTCAGGGGCCTACTATGGCTACACCTTC
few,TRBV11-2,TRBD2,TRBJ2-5,CASSTSGGIWETQYF,TGTGCCAGCAGCACTAGCGGGGGGATATGGGAGACCCAGTACTTC
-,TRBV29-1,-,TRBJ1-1,CSVLLGEGTMLGEAFF,TGCAGCGTCTTACTAGGGGAGGGGACGATGTTGGGGGAAGCTTTCTTT
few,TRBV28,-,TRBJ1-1,CASSLYGREAFF,TGTGCCAGCAGTTTATATGGCAGGGAAGCTTTCTTT
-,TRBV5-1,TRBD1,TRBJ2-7,CASRWDSFSSYEQYF,TGCGCCAGCAGATGGGACAGTTTCAGCTCCTACGAGCAGTACTTC
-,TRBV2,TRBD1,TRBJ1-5,CASRRWGTGDNQPQHF,TGTGCCAGCAGGAGGTGGGGGACAGGGGACAATCAGCCCCAGCATTTT
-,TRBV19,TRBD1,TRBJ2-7,CASSVGPGQGAYEQYF,TGTGCCAGTAGTGTCGGGCCGGGACAGGGGGCCTACGAGCAGTACTTC
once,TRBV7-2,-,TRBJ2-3,CASSSENTDTQYF,TGTGCCAGCAGCTCCGAGAACACAGATACGCAGTATTTT
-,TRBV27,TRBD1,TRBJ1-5,CASGTRTGIYSNQPQHF,TGTGCCAGCGGCACTCGGACAGGCATCTATAGCAATCAGCCCCAGCATTTT
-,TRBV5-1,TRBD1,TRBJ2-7,CASRLTGHIYEQYF,TGCGCCAGCAGATTGACAGGGCATATCTACGAGCAGTACTTC